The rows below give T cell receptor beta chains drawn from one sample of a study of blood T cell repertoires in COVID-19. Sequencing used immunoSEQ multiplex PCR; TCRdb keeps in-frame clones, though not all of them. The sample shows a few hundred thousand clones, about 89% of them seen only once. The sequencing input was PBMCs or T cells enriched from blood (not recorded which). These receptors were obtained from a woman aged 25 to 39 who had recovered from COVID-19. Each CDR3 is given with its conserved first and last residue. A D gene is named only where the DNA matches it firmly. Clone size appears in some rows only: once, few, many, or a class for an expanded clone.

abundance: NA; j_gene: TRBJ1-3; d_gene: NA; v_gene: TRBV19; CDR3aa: CASKAASSGNTIYF; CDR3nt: TGTGCCAGTAAGGCGGCTTCCTCTGGAAACACCATATATTTT
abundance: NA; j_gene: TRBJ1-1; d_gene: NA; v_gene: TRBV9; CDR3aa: CASSVGSEVGTEAFF; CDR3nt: TGTGCCAGCAGCGTGGGGAGCGAAGTAGGTACTGAAGCTTTCTTT
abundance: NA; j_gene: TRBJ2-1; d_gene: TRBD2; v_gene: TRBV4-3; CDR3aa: CASTSAWLAGDLNEQFF; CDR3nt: TGCGCCAGCACCTCAGCGTGGCTAGCGGGAGATCTGAATGAGCAGTTCTTC
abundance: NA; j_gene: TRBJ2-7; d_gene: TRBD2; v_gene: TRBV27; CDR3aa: CASSFSGRAPTYEQYF; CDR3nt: TGTGCCAGCAGTTTTAGCGGGAGGGCCCCAACCTACGAGCAGTACTTC
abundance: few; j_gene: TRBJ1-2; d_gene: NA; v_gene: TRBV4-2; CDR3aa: CASSLAGGGYTF; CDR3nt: TGTGCCAGCAGCCTAGCCGGGGGTGGCTACACCTTC
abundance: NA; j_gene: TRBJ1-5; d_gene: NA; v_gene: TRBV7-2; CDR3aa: CASSFNSNQPQHF; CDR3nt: TGTGCCAGCAGCTTTAATAGCAATCAGCCCCAGCATTTT
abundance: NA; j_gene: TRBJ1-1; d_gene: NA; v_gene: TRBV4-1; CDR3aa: CASSRGYALDRRNTEAFF; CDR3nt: TGCGCCAGCAGTCGGGGTTATGCGCTAGACCGGCGGAACACTGAAGCTTTCTTT
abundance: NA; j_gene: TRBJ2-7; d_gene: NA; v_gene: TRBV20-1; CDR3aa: CSAEDNYEQYF; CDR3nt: TGCAGTGCTGAGGACAACTACGAGCAGTACTTC
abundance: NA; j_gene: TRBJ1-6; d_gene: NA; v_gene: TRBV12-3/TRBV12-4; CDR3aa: CASSYRADSPLHF; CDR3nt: TGTGCCAGCAGTTACAGGGCTGATTCACCCCTCCACTTT
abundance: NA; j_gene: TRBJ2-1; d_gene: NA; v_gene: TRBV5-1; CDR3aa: CASSFIAGNDEQFF; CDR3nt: TGCGCCAGCAGCTTCATTGCAGGGAACGATGAGCAGTTCTTC
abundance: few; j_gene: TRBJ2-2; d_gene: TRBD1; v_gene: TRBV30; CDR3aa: CAWSVQDRGNTGELFF; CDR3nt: TGTGCCTGGAGTGTACAGGACAGGGGGAACACCGGGGAGCTGTTTTTT
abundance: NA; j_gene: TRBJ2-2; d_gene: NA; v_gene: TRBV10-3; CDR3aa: CAISESGRGNTGELFF; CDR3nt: TGTGCCATCAGTGAGTCAGGGCGGGGGAACACCGGGGAGCTGTTTTTT
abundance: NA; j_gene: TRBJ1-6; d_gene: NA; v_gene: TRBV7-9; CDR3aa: CASSLGLDNSPLHF; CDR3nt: TGTGCCAGCAGCTTGGGACTCGATAATTCACCCCTCCACTTT
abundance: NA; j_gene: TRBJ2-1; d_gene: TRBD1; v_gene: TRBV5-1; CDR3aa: CASSLSGTGTYEQFF; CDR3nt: TGCGCCAGCAGCTTGTCCGGGACAGGGACCTATGAGCAGTTCTTC
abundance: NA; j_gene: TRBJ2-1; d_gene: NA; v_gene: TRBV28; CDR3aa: CASSFTDLSYNEQFF; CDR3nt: TGTGCCAGCAGTTTTACAGACCTCTCCTACAATGAGCAGTTCTTC
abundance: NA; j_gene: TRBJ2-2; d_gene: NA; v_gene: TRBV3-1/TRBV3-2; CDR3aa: CASSLRQPGELFF; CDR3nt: TGTGCCAGCAGCCTACGACAGCCCGGGGAGCTGTTTTTT
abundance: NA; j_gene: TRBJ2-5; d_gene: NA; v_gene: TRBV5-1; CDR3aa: CASSLDARETQYF; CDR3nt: TGCGCCAGCAGCTTGGACGCCCGGGAGACCCAGTACTTC
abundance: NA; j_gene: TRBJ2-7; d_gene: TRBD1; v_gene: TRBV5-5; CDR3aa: CASILPGQPYEQYF; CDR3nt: TGTGCCAGCATTCTACCGGGACAGCCCTACGAGCAGTACTTC
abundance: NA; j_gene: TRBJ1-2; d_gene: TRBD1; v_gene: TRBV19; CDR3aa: CASKDRDANYGYTF; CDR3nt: TGTGCCAGTAAAGACAGGGACGCTAACTATGGCTACACCTTC
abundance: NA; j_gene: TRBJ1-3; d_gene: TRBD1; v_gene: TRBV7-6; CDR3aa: CASSVTGAGNTIYF; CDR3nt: TGTGCCAGCAGCGTCACAGGGGCTGGAAACACCATATATTTT
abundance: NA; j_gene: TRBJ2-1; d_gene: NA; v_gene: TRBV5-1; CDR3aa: CASSLVPDNEQFF; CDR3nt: TGCGCCAGCAGCTTGGTCCCGGACAATGAGCAGTTCTTC
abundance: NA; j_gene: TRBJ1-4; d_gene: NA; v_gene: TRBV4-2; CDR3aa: CASSQQGWTIRTTNEKLFF; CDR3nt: TGTGCCAGCAGCCAACAGGGCTGGACAATCAGGACAACTAATGAAAAACTGTTTTTT
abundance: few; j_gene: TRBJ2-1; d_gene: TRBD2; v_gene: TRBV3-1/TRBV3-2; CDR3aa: CASGETSGSSNEQFF; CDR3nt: TGTGCCAGCGGCGAGACTAGCGGGAGCTCCAATGAGCAGTTCTTC
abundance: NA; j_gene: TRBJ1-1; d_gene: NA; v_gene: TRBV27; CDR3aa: CASSLRSWSVNTEAFF; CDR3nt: TGTGCCAGCAGTTTACGAAGTTGGAGTGTGAACACTGAAGCTTTCTTT
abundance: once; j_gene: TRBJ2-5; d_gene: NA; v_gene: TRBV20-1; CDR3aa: CSGQQETQYF; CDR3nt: TGCAGCGGACAGCAAGAGACCCAGTACTTC
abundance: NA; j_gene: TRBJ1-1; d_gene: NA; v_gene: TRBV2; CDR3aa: CASREGPEAFF; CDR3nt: TGTGCCAGCAGGGAGGGACCTGAAGCTTTCTTT
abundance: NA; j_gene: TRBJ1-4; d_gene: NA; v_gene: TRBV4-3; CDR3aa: CASSQGVPGAENEKLFF; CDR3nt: TGCGCCAGCAGCCAAGGAGTTCCAGGGGCCGAGAATGAAAAACTGTTTTTT
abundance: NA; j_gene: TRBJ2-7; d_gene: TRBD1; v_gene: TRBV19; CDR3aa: CASSQGASYEQYF; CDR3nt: TGTGCCAGTAGTCAGGGGGCTTCCTACGAGCAGTACTTC
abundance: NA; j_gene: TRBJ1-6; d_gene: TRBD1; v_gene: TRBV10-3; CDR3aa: CAISTGGAESPLHF; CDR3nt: TGTGCCATCAGTACAGGGGGCGCGGAATCACCCCTCCACTTT
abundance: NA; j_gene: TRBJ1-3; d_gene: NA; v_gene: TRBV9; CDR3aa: CASSVDLSARSGNTIYF; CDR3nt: TGTGCCAGCAGCGTAGACTTGAGTGCCCGCTCTGGAAACACCATATATTTT
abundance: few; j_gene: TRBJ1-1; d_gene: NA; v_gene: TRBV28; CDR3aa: CASSTPQRSPEAFF; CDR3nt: TGTGCCAGCAGCACCCCACAACGATCCCCTGAAGCTTTCTTT
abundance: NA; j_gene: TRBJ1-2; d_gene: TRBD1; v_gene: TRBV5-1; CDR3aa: CASSLRDSSLNYGYTF; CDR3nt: TGCGCCAGCAGCCTTCGGGACAGTAGCCTTAACTATGGCTACACCTTC
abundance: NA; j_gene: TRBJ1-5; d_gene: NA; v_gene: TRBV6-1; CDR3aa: CASSVLGTLYSNQPQHF; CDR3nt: TGTGCCAGCAGTGTACTCGGGACACTGTATAGCAATCAGCCCCAGCATTTT
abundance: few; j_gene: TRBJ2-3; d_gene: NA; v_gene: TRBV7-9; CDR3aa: CASSPRGDADTQYF; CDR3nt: TGTGCCAGCAGCCCTAGGGGTGATGCAGATACGCAGTATTTT
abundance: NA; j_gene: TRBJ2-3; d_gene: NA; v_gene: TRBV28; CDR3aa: CASRSAVGTDTQYF; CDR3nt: TGTGCCAGCAGGAGCGCGGTGGGCACAGATACGCAGTATTTT
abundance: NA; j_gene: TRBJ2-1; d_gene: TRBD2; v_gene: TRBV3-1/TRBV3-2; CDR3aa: CASSQDLGLAGVREQFF; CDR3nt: TGTGCCAGCAGCCAAGATCTAGGGCTAGCGGGAGTGCGGGAGCAGTTCTTC
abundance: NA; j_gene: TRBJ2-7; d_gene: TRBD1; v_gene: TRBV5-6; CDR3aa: CASSQGAPFVVYEQYF; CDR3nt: TGTGCCAGCAGCCAGGGGGCCCCTTTTGTAGTCTACGAGCAGTACTTC
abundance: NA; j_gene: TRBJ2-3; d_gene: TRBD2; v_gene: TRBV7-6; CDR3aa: CASSLALGASGRAFQYF; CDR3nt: TGTGCCAGCAGCTTAGCGCTCGGGGCTAGCGGGAGGGCCTTTCAGTATTTT
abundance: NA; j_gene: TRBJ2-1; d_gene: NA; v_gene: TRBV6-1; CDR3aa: CASSESSTVDEQFF; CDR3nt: TGTGCCAGCAGTGAATCCTCCACGGTCGATGAGCAGTTCTTC
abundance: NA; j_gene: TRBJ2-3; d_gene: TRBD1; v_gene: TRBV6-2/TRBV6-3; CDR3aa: CASSYSILQGTDTQYF; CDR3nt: TGTGCCAGCAGTTACTCTATCTTACAGGGGACAGATACGCAGTATTTT
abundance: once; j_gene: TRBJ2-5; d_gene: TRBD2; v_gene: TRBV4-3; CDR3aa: CASSGAGSLAGKETQYF; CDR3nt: TGCGCCAGCAGCGGGGCCGGGAGTCTAGCGGGAAAAGAGACCCAGTACTTC
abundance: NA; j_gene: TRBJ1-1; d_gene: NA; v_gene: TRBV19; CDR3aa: CASSIGARRTEAFF; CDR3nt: TGTGCCAGTAGTATTGGGGCTCGAAGGACTGAAGCTTTCTTT